This passage covers 12 T cell receptor beta chains from one sample sequenced in a study of blood T cell repertoires in COVID-19. TCRdb keeps only in-frame clones here, not all; method: immunoSEQ multiplex PCR. Of tens of thousands of clones listed, around four fifths are singletons. Sequenced material: peripheral blood. All receptors derive from a man aged 25 to 45 with COVID-19, enrolled during active disease.

The J gene is TRBJ2-6, the V gene TRBV27; D might be TRBD1 (6 bases). Trimming removed 5 bases from V and 0 bases from J, with 20 bases in between. This CDR3 is built from 19 residues. Per germline, CDR1 MNHEY and CDR2 SMNVEV (reference sequence). CDR3 amino acids: CASSLLQGHRGSGANVLTF. The DNA for the CDR3 is TGTGCCAGCAGTCTGCTACAGGGCCACCGAGGCTCTGGGGCCAACGTCCTGACTTTC.

The V call is TRBV6-6, the J call TRBJ1-3, with 7 bases matching TRBD1. Germline lookup yields CDR1 MNHNY and CDR2 SVGAGI (reference sequence). This CDR3 contains 15 residues. Unmatched junction bases numbered 8, after V lost 5 bases and J lost 4 bases. DNA of the CDR3: TGTGCCAGCAGTCGCGGGACAGACGGAGGAAACACCATATATTTT. Its protein is CASSRGTDGGNTIYF.

This chain uses TRBV29-1 with TRBJ1-2; TRBD1 aligns across 8 bases. The CDR3 is made up of 19 amino acids. J lost 3 bases, V lost 3 bases, and 21 bases had no gene match. CDR1 and CDR2 (germline): SQVTM, ANQGSEA. Here the CDR3 reads CSVEAGPGQGAWSDYGYTF. CDR3 DNA: TGCAGCGTTGAGGCCGGGCCGGGGCAGGGGGCTTGGTCCGACTATGGCTACACCTTC. Based on the CDR3 plus reference TRBV29-1 and TRBJ1-2, the full variable domain is SAVISQKPSRDICQRGTSLTIQCQVDSQVTMMFWYRQQPGQSLTLIATANQGSEATYESGFVIDKFPISRPNLTFSTLTVSNMSPEDSSIYLCSVEAGPGQGAWSDYGYTFGSGTRLTVV.

This chain uses TRBV29-1 with TRBJ2-3, with 8 bases matching TRBD2. This CDR3 has 13 amino acids. The V gene's germline CDR1 is SQVTM and CDR2 ANQGSEA. V gave up 7 bases and J gave up 3 bases; unmatched junction bases: 6. CDR3 protein: CSAGGSGTDTQYF. In DNA, the CDR3 is TGCAGCGCGGGGGGGTCAGGGACAGATACGCAGTATTTT.

This clone has only a few counts. This chain connects TRBV27 to TRBJ2-1; the match to TRBD2 covers 16 bases. The CDR3 has 15 residues. The germline CDR1 and CDR2 sequences are MNHEY and SMNVEV (reference sequence). V shed 8 bases and J 10 bases; nucleotides not matched to a gene: 8. CDR3 amino acids: CASRTGTSGRVEQFF. CDR3 sequence (DNA): TGTGCCAGCCGCACCGGGACTAGCGGGAGGGTAGAGCAGTTCTTC.

The chain combines TRBV3-1 (or the pseudogene TRBV3-2) with TRBJ2-7; weak D call: TRBD2 (5 bases). Between the trimmed V and J ends, which lost 2 bases and 5 bases, there was a span of 10 bases. The CDR3 loop spans 13 amino acids. Germline loops: CDR1 LGHDT, CDR2 YNNKEL (reference sequence). CDR3 amino acids: CASSQRGGNEQYF. CDR3 coding DNA: TGTGCCAGCAGCCAAAGAGGAGGAAACGAGCAGTACTTC.

This chain connects TRBV7-6 to TRBJ1-3, with D uncertain. Trimming took 5 bases from V and 4 from J, leaving 18 bases between them. The CDR3 is 16 amino acids. The germline CDR1 and CDR2 sequences are SGHVS and FNYEAQ. The CDR3 bases are TGTGCCAGCAGCCTAATGCCCGATGGGCAAGGAAACACCATATATTTT. Protein sequence: CASSLMPDGQGNTIYF. The whole variable domain, filled in from reference TRBV7-6 and TRBJ1-3, reads GAGVSQSPRYKVTKRGQDVALRCDPISGHVSLYWYRQALGQGPEFLTYFNYEAQQDKSGLPNDRFSAERPEGSISTLTIQRTEQRDSAMYRCASSLMPDGQGNTIYFGEGSWLTVV.

This clone was detected many times. This chain links TRBV28 with TRBJ2-5, with D tentatively TRBD1 (6 bases). CDR1 is MDHEN and CDR2 is SYDVKM in the germline V gene. This CDR3 contains 12 residues. The germline V and J ends were trimmed by 5 bases and 2 bases, with 6 bases remaining between them. CDR3 sequence reads: CASSGQQETQYF. Written as DNA, the CDR3 is TGTGCCAGCAGTGGACAGCAAGAGACCCAGTACTTC.

The chain has TRBV30 and TRBJ2-1; 9 positions match TRBD2. The CDR3 has 15 residues. Germline V gene data show CDR1 as GTSNPN and CDR2 as SVGIG (reference sequence). Losses at the gene ends were 1 base for V and 6 bases for J; bases not matched to a gene: 7. CDR3 in amino acids: CAWSGLAGMVNEQFF. CDR3 sequence (DNA): TGTGCCTGGAGTGGGCTAGCGGGAATGGTCAATGAGCAGTTCTTC.

This clone was observed a few times. V and J are TRBV5-5 and TRBJ2-1; 13 bases fit TRBD2. The trim removed 4 bases at V and 4 bases at J, leaving 8 bases unmatched. Germline V lookup: CDR1 SGHKS, CDR2 YYEKEE (reference sequence). This CDR3 has 17 residues. CDR3 residues: CASSEEGLAGPYNEQFF. The CDR3 region has the DNA TGTGCCAGCAGCGAGGAGGGACTAGCGGGACCATACAATGAGCAGTTCTTC. The full variable domain, its missing parts supplied by reference TRBV5-5 and TRBJ2-1, is DAGVTQSPTHLIKTRGQQVTLRCSPISGHKSVSWYQQVLGQGPQFIFQYYEKEERGRGNFPDRFSARQFPNYSSELNVNALLLGDSALYLCASSEEGLAGPYNEQFFGPGTRLTVL.

The CDR3 DNA follows: TGTGCCAGCAGTTCTTCACAGGGAGAGCGGGGATCACCCCTCCACTTT. This gives the protein CASSSSQGERGSPLHF. The rearrangement links TRBV6-2 or TRBV6-3 to TRBJ1-6; maybe TRBD1 (6 bases). Trimming left V 4 bases short and J 10 bases short, with 20 bases between. Germline-derived CDR1 and CDR2 are MNHEY and SVGEGT. The CDR3 spans 16 residues.

V and J are TRBV6-5 and TRBJ2-7, with D uncertain. The V end was cut by 7 bases, the J end by 4 bases, with 14 bases between. The CDR3 is made up of 13 amino acids. Germline loops: CDR1 MNHEY, CDR2 SVGAGI. DNA for the CDR3: TGTGCCAGCAAAAGGAGCTCCCGGTACGAGCAGTACTTC. Protein sequence: CASKRSSRYEQYF.